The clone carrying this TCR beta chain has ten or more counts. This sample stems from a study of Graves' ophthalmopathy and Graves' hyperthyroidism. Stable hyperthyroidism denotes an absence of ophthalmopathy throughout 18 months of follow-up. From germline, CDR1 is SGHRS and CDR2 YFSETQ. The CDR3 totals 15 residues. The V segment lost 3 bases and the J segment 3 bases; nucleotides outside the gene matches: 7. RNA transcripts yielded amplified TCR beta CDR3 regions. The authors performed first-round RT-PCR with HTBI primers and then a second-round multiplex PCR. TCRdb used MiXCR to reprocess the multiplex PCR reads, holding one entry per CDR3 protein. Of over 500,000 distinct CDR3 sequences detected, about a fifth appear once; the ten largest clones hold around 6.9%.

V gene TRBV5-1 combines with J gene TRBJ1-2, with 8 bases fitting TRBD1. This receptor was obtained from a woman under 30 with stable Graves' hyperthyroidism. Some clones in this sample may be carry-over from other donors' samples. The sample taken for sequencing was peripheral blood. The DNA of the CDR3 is TGCGCCAGCAGCTGGGACAGGCGGTCCTACTATGGCTACACCTTC. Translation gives CASSWDRRSYYGYTF.